The present T cell receptor beta chain was sequenced within a study of T cell changes during pregnancy in multiple sclerosis. The CDR3 is 16 residues long. This table comes from immunoSEQ multiplex PCR, and its TCRdb copy is limited to in-frame clones, with some not included. The sample yields tens of thousands of clones, approximately 92% seen once. The TCR sequence derives from a female donor with multiple sclerosis, enrolled in a pregnancy study. Source: peripheral blood, taken before pregnancy. The chain combines TRBV21-1 with TRBJ2-2; the D segment call TRBD1 is taken from the table without a DNA check. TRBV21-1 is designated a pseudogene. As DNA, the CDR3 is TGTGCCAGCAGCAAAGACCACCAGGGGGATGCCGGGGAGCTGTTTTTT. Translating gives CASSKDHQGDAGELFF.